This TCR beta chain came from a study of blood T cells in healthy people across ages. Then a second PCR, running about 6 to 11 cycles, was carried out with a sample-barcoded 5' primer and a J-beta primer mix. There were at least 2.5 million CDR3-containing paired-end reads obtained from each sample. TCRdb reanalysed the 5' RACE reads using MiXCR and keeps one entry per CDR3 protein. The sample carries over 950,000 distinct CDR3 sequences, less than 45% recorded once. Donors were systemically healthy Caucasian individuals from Russia aged about 6 to 100 years. Sequencing was performed on blood. The receptor was isolated from a man between 18 and 35 years old in good health.

This CDR3 reads CASSRTREQYF. In DNA form, the CDR3 reads TGTGCCAGCAGCCGAACAAGGGAGCAGTATTTT. The rearrangement links TRBV7-2 to TRBJ2-3; D unclear. Germline CDR1 is SGHTA and CDR2 is FQGNSA. The CDR3 runs 11 residues. Trimming pared 5 bases from V and 11 bases from J, leaving 11 bases between.